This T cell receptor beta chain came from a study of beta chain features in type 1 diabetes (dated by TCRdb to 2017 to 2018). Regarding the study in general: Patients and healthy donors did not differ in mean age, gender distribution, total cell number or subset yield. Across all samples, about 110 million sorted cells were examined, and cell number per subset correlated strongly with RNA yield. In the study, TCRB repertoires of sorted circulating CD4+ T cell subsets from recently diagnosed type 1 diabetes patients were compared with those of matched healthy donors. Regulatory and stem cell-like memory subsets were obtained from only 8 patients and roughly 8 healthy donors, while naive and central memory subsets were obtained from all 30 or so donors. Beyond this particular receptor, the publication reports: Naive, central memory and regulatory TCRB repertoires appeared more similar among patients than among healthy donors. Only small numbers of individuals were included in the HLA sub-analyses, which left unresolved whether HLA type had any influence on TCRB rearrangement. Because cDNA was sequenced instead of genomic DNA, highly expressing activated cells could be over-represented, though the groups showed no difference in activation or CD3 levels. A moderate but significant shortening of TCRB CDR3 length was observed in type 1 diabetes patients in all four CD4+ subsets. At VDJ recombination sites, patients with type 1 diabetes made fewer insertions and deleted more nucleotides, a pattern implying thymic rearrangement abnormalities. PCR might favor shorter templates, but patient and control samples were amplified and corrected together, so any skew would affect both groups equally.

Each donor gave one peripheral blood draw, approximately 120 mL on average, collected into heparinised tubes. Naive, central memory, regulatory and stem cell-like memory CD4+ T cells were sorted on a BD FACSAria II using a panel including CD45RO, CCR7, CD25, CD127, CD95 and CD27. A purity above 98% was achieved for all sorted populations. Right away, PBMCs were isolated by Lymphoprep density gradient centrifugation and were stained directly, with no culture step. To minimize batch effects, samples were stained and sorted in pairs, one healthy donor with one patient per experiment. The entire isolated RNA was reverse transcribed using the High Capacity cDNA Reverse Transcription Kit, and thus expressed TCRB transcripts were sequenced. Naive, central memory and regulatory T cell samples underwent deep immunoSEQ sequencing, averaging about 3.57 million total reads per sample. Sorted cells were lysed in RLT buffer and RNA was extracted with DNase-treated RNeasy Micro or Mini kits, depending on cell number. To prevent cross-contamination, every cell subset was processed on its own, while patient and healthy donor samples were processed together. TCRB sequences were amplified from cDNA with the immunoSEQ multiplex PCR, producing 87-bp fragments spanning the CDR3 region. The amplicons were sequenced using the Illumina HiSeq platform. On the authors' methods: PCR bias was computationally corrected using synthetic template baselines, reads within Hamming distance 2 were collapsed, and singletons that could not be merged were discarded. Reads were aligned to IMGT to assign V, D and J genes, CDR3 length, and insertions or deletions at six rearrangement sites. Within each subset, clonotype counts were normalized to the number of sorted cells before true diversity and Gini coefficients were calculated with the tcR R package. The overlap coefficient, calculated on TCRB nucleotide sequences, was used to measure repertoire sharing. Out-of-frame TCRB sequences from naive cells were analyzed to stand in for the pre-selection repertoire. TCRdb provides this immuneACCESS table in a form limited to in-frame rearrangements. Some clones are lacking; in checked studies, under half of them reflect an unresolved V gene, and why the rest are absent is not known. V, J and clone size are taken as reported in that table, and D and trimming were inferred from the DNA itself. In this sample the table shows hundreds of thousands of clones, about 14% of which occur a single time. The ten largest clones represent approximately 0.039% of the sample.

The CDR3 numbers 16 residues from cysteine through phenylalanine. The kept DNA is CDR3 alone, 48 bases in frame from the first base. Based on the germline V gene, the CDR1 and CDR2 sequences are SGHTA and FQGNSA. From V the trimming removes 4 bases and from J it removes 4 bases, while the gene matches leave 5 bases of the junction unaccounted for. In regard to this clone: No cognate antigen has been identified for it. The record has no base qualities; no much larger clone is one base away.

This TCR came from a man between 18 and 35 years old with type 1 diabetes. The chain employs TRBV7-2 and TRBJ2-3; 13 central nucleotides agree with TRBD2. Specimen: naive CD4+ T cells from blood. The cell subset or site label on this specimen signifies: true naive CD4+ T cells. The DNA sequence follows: TGTGCCAGCAGCTCGAGACTAGCGGGGGGCCCAGATACGCAGTATTTT. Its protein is CASSSRLAGGPDTQYF.